This entry describes one T cell receptor beta chain. Its target antigen remains unknown. Base qualities are not recorded, but no much larger clone differs from it by a single base. TCRbeta CDR3 regions were amplified from genomic DNA using the immunoSEQ Assay, a bias-controlled multiplex PCR. In the source study's methods: The number of nucleated cells in each sample was estimated from the amplification of reference gene primers within the assay. To quantify the absolute abundance of each unique TCRbeta CDR3 rearrangement, sequence reads were collapsed and filtered. For each sample, productive Simpson clonality was calculated as the square root of Simpson's diversity index over productive rearrangements. The source is immuneACCESS, and TCRdb retained only in-frame sequences with V and J called. Part of the clones is not carried over; for the studies checked, unresolved V genes explain less than half of this, and the remainder is unexplained. D and trimming come from the DNA, and the V and J calls and clone size come from that table. This sample holds approximately 200,000 clones; 94% were observed only once. The leading ten clones occupy roughly 0.76% of the sample.

This sample was taken from a study of blood T cell repertoires in COVID-19 (TCRdb year 2020). Concerning the study at large: The collaborator samples originated in the United States, Italy and Spain and spanned the acute and convalescent phases of COVID-19. The material from the prospective study consisted of cDNA or gDNA derived from T cells, B-cell-depleted T cells, or PBMCs. Deeply sampled blood TCRbeta repertoires from subjects exposed to, actively infected with, or recovered from COVID-19 were included in the dataset. The repertoires were made available in a free public database intended to serve as a resource for research on the immune response to SARS-CoV-2. The samples were drawn from the first 160 participants of the ongoing ImmuneRACE study and from 1,254 subjects provided by 6 global collaborators. A de-identified subject ID, COVID-19 status, age in years and sex were almost always included in the sample metadata. HLA class I and class II types, where available, came from metadata supplied by the sample provider rather than from assay-based typing.

Points the paper makes about the study in general: The amount of clinical and demographic metadata varied by source and participant and was provided uncurated.

CDR1 and CDR2, per the germline V gene, are SGHTA and FQGNSA. The CDR3 starts with the cysteine, ends with the phenylalanine, and has 16 residues. Here the CDR3 DNA is all that survives: 48 bases in frame from base 1. The junction shows trimming of 0 bases on V and 4 bases on J, and the gene matches do not reach 4 bases of it. One collaborating source in Seattle enrolled patients while the patients were actively infected and followed the patients over time throughout the course of disease. Each collaborating institution followed its own protocols to collect whole blood in K2EDTA tubes. Collaborator samples were shipped for TCRbeta analysis as frozen whole blood, isolated PBMCs, or DNA extracted from either sample type.

Here the chain combines TRBV7-2 and TRBJ2-2; 8 central bases correspond to TRBD1. The sequenced sample was peripheral blood. The TCR originated in a man younger than 40 with COVID-19, enrolled during active disease. The DNA sequence is TGTGCCAGCAGCTTAGCGCCACAGGGGGTCACCGGGGAGCTGTTTTTT. It codes for CASSLAPQGVTGELFF.